Reported below is one T cell receptor beta chain. The antigen remains unidentified. Unmatched junction bases numbered 11, after V lost 5 bases and J lost 4 bases. CDR1 is KGHSH, CDR2 LQKENI, per germline. The CDR3 has 16 amino acids. This record comes from a study of cytomegalovirus exposure and HLA in healthy donors. In the study overall: Roughly 80% of 350 to 400 genotyped donors fell in the Caucasian-associated ancestry cluster. General study findings and limits: The productive fraction for most TCR beta V segments was about 90% or about 30% in an earlier analysis. As a later analysis showed, a missense DCLRE1C variant was linked to trimming of TCR beta V- and J-genes. Most subjects' HLA-A and HLA-B alleles were reportedly predicted from TCR beta sequences.

Amplification used 60 Vbeta primers and 13 Jbeta primers. TCRdb's copy holds only in-frame clones and misses some; the assay was immunoSEQ multiplex PCR. The data contain hundreds of thousands of clones, 83% of them singletons. The gene calls are TRBV18 and TRBJ2-3; 8 nucleotides line up with TRBD1. The sequencing input was PBMCs. This TCR was recovered from a girl aged 5 to 17 in good health and CMV-seronegative. CDR3 sequence: CASSSSGTGGADTQYF. The CDR3 DNA reads TGTGCCAGCTCATCCTCCGGTACAGGGGGTGCAGATACGCAGTATTTT.